The next 3 T cell receptor beta chains were all read from a single sample in a study of T cell repertoires in ileal Crohn's disease. Profiled with immunoSEQ multiplex PCR; TCRdb holds only in-frame clones, not every one. The sample has thousands of clones, 72% seen once; the top ten hold around 46%. Stated time point: proximal margin of the surgical specimen (macroscopically non-inflamed). The sequenced sample was ileal tissue. The receptor set was obtained from an adult with Crohn's disease.

The rearrangement links TRBV18 to TRBJ1-3; D remains unclear. V lost 3 bases and J lost 8, with 11 bases in between. Germline values: CDR1 KGHSH, CDR2 LQKENI. The CDR3 spans 13 residues. The CDR3 here is CASSPSGGHTIYF. The DNA of the CDR3 is TGTGCCAGCTCACCCTCCGGAGGGCACACCATATATTTT.

This sequence joins TRBV10-1 and TRBJ2-1; 10 bases agree with TRBD1. This CDR3 contains 15 residues. Germline assignment: CDR1 WNHNN and CDR2 SYGVQD (reference sequence). Germline trimming cut 6 bases from V and 3 bases from J; bases unmatched to any gene: 5. The CDR3 is CASSDRDRGYNEQFF. DNA of the CDR3: TGCGCCAGCAGCGACCGGGACAGGGGCTACAATGAGCAGTTCTTC.

The V call is TRBV19, the J call TRBJ2-3, with unresolved D. The CDR3 spans 14 residues. The ends were cut back, 9 bases at V and 6 bases at J, with 19 bases in the middle. CDR1 and CDR2 (germline): LNHDA, SQIVND (reference sequence). CDR3 in DNA: TGTGCCAGCACCCTTTGGCCCGGCTCGGATACGCAGTATTTT. Its translation: CASTLWPGSDTQYF.